The T cell receptor (beta chain) described here comes from a study of T cells after yellow fever vaccination. Study-level points and caveats: The secondary response was weaker but peaked faster, day 5 versus 15. Some clonotypes were seen in both the CD4 and the CD8 compartments. These made up a small share and likely arose from convergent recombination.

Concerning this clonotype: Its matching antigen is unknown.

Making TCR cDNA involved 5'RACE template switching, which added UMIs and a universal primer site. MiXCR was run by TCRdb on the 5' RACE reads, yielding one entry per CDR3 protein. Of about 580,000 distinct CDR3 sequences in the sample, around a sixth were seen once. The specimen comprised PBMCs, sampled 5 days after the first yellow fever vaccination. This TCR was sampled from a man aged 18 to 35 who received the YFV17D yellow fever vaccine.

The CDR3 region is CASINRGPNTEAFF. DNA for the CDR3: TGTGCCAGCATCAACAGGGGGCCTAACACTGAAGCTTTCTTT. This sequence joins TRBV6-1 and TRBJ1-1; 9 bases line up with TRBD1. The CDR3 runs to 14 residues. The trim removed 7 bases at V and 2 bases at J, leaving 5 bases unmatched. Germline lookup yields CDR1 MNHNS and CDR2 SASEGT.